Below, one T cell receptor (beta chain) is given with its context. The sample is drawn from a study of blood T cells in healthy people across ages. Then a second PCR, running about 6 to 12 cycles, was carried out with a sample-barcoded 5' primer and a J-beta primer mix. Via MiXCR, TCRdb re-called the 5' RACE reads, giving one row per CDR3 protein. This table has about 580,000 distinct CDR3 sequences, 45% to 55% appearing once. Per sample, no less than 6 micrograms of total RNA were extracted. The CDR3 length is 14 residues. This rearrangement joins TRBV12-3 or TRBV12-4 to TRBJ2-4, with 10 nucleotides matching TRBD1. Near its end, the DNA agrees better with TRBJ2-7, so the J call may be wrong. Sequencing used blood. The TCR was taken from an elderly man in good health. The CDR3 sequence is CASSWGQGIYEQYF. CDR3 coding DNA: TGTGCCAGCAGTTGGGGACAGGGGATCTACGAGCAGTACTTC.